This T cell receptor beta chain was captured in a study of T cell changes during pregnancy in multiple sclerosis. V trimming: 5 bases; J trimming: 0 bases; junction bases outside the gene matches: 4. Per the germline V gene, CDR1 is SQVTM and CDR2 is ANQGSEA. The CDR3 sequence is 13 residues long. This clone was observed a single time. The repertoire was sequenced with immunoSEQ multiplex PCR; TCRdb's copy has only in-frame clones and lacks some. The top ten hold around 0.46% of the sample, which has under 150,000 clones, around 97% seen once. The sample consisted of peripheral blood, taken after pregnancy. This receptor was identified in a female donor with multiple sclerosis, enrolled in a pregnancy study. V gene TRBV29-1 combines with J gene TRBJ2-7; 7 bases are shared with TRBD1. The DNA of the CDR3 is TGCAGCGTTTTACAGGGGAGCTCCTACGAGCAGTACTTC. Amino acids: CSVLQGSSYEQYF.